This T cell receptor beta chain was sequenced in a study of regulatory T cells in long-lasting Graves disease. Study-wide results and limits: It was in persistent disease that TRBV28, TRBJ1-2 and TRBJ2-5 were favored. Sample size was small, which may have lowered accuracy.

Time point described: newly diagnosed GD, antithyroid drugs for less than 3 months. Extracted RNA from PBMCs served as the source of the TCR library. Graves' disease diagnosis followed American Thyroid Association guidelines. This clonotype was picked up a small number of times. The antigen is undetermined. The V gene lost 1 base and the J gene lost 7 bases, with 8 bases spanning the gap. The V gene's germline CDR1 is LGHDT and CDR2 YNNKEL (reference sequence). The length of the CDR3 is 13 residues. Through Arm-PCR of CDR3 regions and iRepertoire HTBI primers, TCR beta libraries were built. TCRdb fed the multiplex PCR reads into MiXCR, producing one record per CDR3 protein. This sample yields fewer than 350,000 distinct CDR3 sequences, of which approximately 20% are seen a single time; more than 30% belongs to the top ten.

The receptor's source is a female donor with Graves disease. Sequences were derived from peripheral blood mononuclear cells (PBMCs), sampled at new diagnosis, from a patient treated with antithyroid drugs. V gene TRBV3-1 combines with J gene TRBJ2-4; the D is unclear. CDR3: CASSQGGSNIQYF. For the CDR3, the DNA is TGTGCCAGCAGCCAAGGGGGTTCCAACATTCAGTACTTC.